The 10 T cell receptor beta chains below come from one sample, sequenced in a study of yellow fever vaccine responses in identical twins. TCRdb ran MiXCR on the RT-PCR reads and lists one entry per CDR3 protein. The data hold roughly 4,800 distinct CDR3 sequences, with 71% observed a single time. Here the sequenced sample was T cells from blood (PBMCs), unsorted or a sorted subset (not recorded which), taken before or after yellow fever vaccination (not recorded which). All receptors come from a woman under 30 who received the yellow fever vaccine.

This clonotype was recorded only once. The chain joins TRBV12-3 or TRBV12-4 to TRBJ2-1, with D tentatively TRBD2 (6 bases). Trimming removed 5 bases at V and 2 bases at J, with 16 bases between. The CDR3 has 16 amino acids. This CDR3 is CASSPWGSGAYNEQFF. The CDR3 DNA is TGTGCCAGCAGTCCATGGGGTAGCGGAGCCTACAATGAGCAGTTCTTC.

The gene calls are TRBV15 and TRBJ1-1; D gene unclear. Germline CDR1 is LNHNV and CDR2 is YYDKDF (reference sequence). The CDR3 contains 13 residues. Trimming cost V 0 bases and J 3 bases, with 5 bases left between them. DNA for the CDR3: TGTGCCACCAGCAGAGATCCGTACACTGAAGCTTTCTTT. It codes for CATSRDPYTEAFF.

This chain joins TRBV10-3 and TRBJ2-2; 7 nucleotides line up with TRBD2. This CDR3 is built from 14 residues. Trimming removed 6 bases from V and 2 bases from J; junction bases left unmatched: 3. Germline loops: CDR1 ENHRY, CDR2 SYGVKD. The CDR3 loop is CAISPGGNTGELFF. In DNA form, the CDR3 reads TGTGCCATCAGCCCGGGGGGAAACACCGGGGAGCTGTTTTTT.

This sequence joins TRBV29-1 and TRBJ2-1; D ambiguous. V was cut by 6 bases and J by 2 bases, with 8 bases left in between. The CDR3 contains 12 residues. Germline V gene lookup returns CDR1 SQVTM and CDR2 ANQGSEA. Here the CDR3 reads CSVPLPYNEQFF. CDR3 in DNA: TGCAGCGTGCCTCTTCCCTACAATGAGCAGTTCTTC.

The chain couples TRBV20-1 to TRBJ2-7, with 11 nucleotides matching TRBD2. The V segment lost 3 bases and the J segment 1 base; nucleotides outside the gene matches: 8. The CDR3 is made up of 16 amino acids. Germline V gene sequence: CDR1 DFQATT, CDR2 SNEGSKA (reference sequence). This CDR3 reads CSASLAGGFLSYEQYF. Here the CDR3 DNA reads TGCAGTGCTAGTCTAGCGGGAGGTTTTCTTTCCTACGAGCAGTACTTC.

The chain carries TRBV4-3 and TRBJ2-3, with 8 nucleotides matching TRBD2. V lost 4 bases and J lost 4; bases outside the gene matches: 7. Germline V gene data show CDR1 as LGHNA and CDR2 as YSLEER. The CDR3 has 15 amino acids. The CDR3 bases are TGCGCCAGCAGCCGATCAGCGGGAGAACCAGATACGCAGTATTTT. Its protein product is CASSRSAGEPDTQYF.

The V gene is TRBV7-2, the J gene TRBJ2-2, with D possibly matching TRBD2 (6 bases). V was shortened by 4 bases and J by 4 bases, with 10 bases between the two germline ends. The germline gives CDR1 SGHTA, CDR2 FQGNSA. This CDR3 region has 14 residues. CDR3 protein: CASSSWRGTGELFF. The DNA of the CDR3 is TGTGCCAGCAGCTCCTGGAGGGGCACCGGGGAGCTGTTTTTT.

The rearrangement links TRBV29-1 to TRBJ1-4; 7 positions agree with TRBD1. Germline CDR1 is SQVTM and CDR2 is ANQGSEA. This CDR3 has 14 amino acids. With V trimmed by 7 bases and J by 8 bases, 13 bases remained unmatched. CDR3 sequence: CSAGSQGSREKLFF. The CDR3 DNA follows: TGCAGCGCAGGATCACAGGGGTCTCGAGAAAAACTGTTTTTT.

CDR3 DNA sequence: TGCGCCAGCAGCAGACTGGGGGCTCCTGGCACCGGGGAGCTGTTTTTT. This encodes CASSRLGAPGTGELFF. This chain links TRBV5-1 with TRBJ2-2, with D possibly matching TRBD1 (6 bases). Germline V gives CDR1 SGHRS, CDR2 YFSETQ. V lost 4 bases, J lost 4 bases, and 17 bases lay in between. CDR3 length: 16 amino acids.

V is TRBV2 and J is TRBJ2-5; D is perhaps TRBD1 (6 bases). This CDR3 has 11 amino acids. Looked up from germline, CDR1 is SNHLY and CDR2 is FYNNEI. Trimming took 6 bases from V and 5 from J, leaving 7 bases between them. CDR3 in amino acids: CASRQGETQYF. In nucleotides, the CDR3 is TGTGCCAGCAGGCAGGGGGAGACCCAGTACTTC.